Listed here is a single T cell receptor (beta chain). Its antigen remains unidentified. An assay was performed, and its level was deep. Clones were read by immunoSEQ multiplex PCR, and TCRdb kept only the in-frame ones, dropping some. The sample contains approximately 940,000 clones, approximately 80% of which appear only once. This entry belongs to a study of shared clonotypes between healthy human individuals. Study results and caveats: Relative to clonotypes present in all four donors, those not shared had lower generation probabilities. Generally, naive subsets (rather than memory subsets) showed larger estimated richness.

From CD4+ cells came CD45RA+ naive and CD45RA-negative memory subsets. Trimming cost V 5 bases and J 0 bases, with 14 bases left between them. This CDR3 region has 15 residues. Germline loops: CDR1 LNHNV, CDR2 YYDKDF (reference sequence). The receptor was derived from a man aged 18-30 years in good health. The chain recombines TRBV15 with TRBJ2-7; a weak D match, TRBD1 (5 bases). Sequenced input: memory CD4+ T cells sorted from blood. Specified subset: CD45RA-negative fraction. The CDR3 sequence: CATSADSLNSYEQYF. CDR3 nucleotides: TGTGCCACCAGCGCCGACAGCCTGAACTCCTACGAGCAGTACTTC.